This is a list of T cell receptor beta chains from one sample in a study of identical twins. TCRdb redid the calling of the 5' RACE reads with MiXCR, one entry per CDR3 protein. Of roughly 230,000 distinct CDR3 sequences in the sample, about 8.9% were seen once. The sample also formed part of further work on yellow fever vaccine responses in identical twins.

The sequenced sample consisted of CD8+ T cells sorted from blood. The receptors were sampled from a woman aged 18-29 years in good health. Both conserved end residues are part of each CDR3. Fields, in order: J gene, clone size, V gene, D gene, CDR3 protein, CDR3 DNA. A D gene is named only where the DNA matches it firmly. A row's size may be missing; if present it is once, few, many or a size class.

j_gene: TRBJ2-5; abundance: few; v_gene: TRBV7-9; d_gene: -; CDR3aa: CASSLSPQDSQETQYF; CDR3nt: TGTGCCAGCAGCTTATCCCCTCAAGATTCTCAAGAGACCCAGTACTTC
j_gene: TRBJ2-1; abundance: few; v_gene: TRBV27; d_gene: TRBD2; CDR3aa: CASSFGGRLNEQFF; CDR3nt: TGTGCCAGCAGTTTTGGCGGGAGGCTCAATGAGCAGTTCTTC
j_gene: TRBJ2-7; abundance: many; v_gene: TRBV3-1; d_gene: -; CDR3aa: CASSQDRGGPYEQYF; CDR3nt: TGTGCCAGCAGCCAAGATCGTGGAGGGCCCTACGAGCAGTACTTC
j_gene: TRBJ2-3; abundance: few; v_gene: TRBV6-5; d_gene: -; CDR3aa: CASSYSIPLHTDTQYF; CDR3nt: TGTGCCAGCAGTTACTCGATTCCACTTCACACAGATACGCAGTATTTT
j_gene: TRBJ2-1; abundance: -; v_gene: TRBV20-1; d_gene: -; CDR3aa: CSARAAPGPGDTHRSPFEQFF; CDR3nt: TGCAGTGCTAGAGCTGCTCCGGGACCCGGGGACACTCACCGGTCCCCATTCGAGCAGTTCTTC
j_gene: TRBJ2-5; abundance: few; v_gene: TRBV29-1; d_gene: -; CDR3aa: CSVDLAGQETQYF; CDR3nt: TGCAGCGTTGACTTGGCAGGACAAGAGACCCAGTACTTC
j_gene: TRBJ2-2; abundance: few; v_gene: TRBV4-1; d_gene: TRBD1; CDR3aa: CASSRTGTGFSGELFF; CDR3nt: TGCGCCAGCAGCCGAACCGGGACAGGGTTTTCAGGGGAGCTGTTTTTT
j_gene: TRBJ2-1; abundance: -; v_gene: TRBV4-3; d_gene: -; CDR3aa: CASSQDRVSDNEQFF; CDR3nt: TGCGCCAGCAGCCAAGACCGGGTGTCAGACAATGAGCAGTTCTTC
j_gene: TRBJ2-3; abundance: -; v_gene: TRBV19; d_gene: -; CDR3aa: CASRGDITQYF; CDR3nt: TGTGCCAGTAGGGGGGACATAACGCAGTATTTT
j_gene: TRBJ2-1; abundance: many; v_gene: TRBV28; d_gene: -; CDR3aa: CASSRRGGDEQFF; CDR3nt: TGTGCCAGCAGTAGAAGGGGAGGTGATGAGCAGTTCTTC
j_gene: TRBJ1-2; abundance: -; v_gene: TRBV28; d_gene: -; CDR3aa: CASTSPFGGYTF; CDR3nt: TGTGCCAGCACCTCCCCATTTGGTGGCTACACCTTC
j_gene: TRBJ2-1; abundance: few; v_gene: TRBV29-1; d_gene: -; CDR3aa: CSVPATGLVAYNEQFF; CDR3nt: TGCAGCGTTCCAGCGACAGGACTGGTCGCCTACAATGAGCAGTTCTTC
j_gene: TRBJ1-1; abundance: -; v_gene: TRBV29-1; d_gene: TRBD1; CDR3aa: CSVLEGAYEAFF; CDR3nt: TGCAGCGTTTTAGAGGGGGCGTATGAAGCTTTCTTT
j_gene: TRBJ2-7; abundance: few; v_gene: TRBV5-5; d_gene: -; CDR3aa: CASSGWGLHEQYF; CDR3nt: TGTGCCAGCAGCGGGTGGGGGCTCCACGAGCAGTACTTC
j_gene: TRBJ2-1; abundance: -; v_gene: TRBV5-1; d_gene: TRBD1; CDR3aa: CASSLGQGILYEQFF; CDR3nt: TGCGCCAGCAGCTTGGGACAGGGAATTTTATATGAGCAGTTCTTC
j_gene: TRBJ2-7; abundance: many; v_gene: TRBV28; d_gene: TRBD1; CDR3aa: CASSTDREGYEQYF; CDR3nt: TGTGCCAGCAGTACGGACAGGGAAGGCTACGAGCAGTACTTC
j_gene: TRBJ2-7; abundance: few; v_gene: TRBV3-1; d_gene: -; CDR3aa: CASSQRGFYEQYF; CDR3nt: TGTGCCAGCAGCCAAAGGGGCTTCTACGAGCAGTACTTC
j_gene: TRBJ2-7; abundance: few; v_gene: TRBV20-1; d_gene: -; CDR3aa: CSATRSIGYEQYF; CDR3nt: TGCAGTGCTACTCGGAGCATCGGCTACGAGCAGTACTTC
j_gene: TRBJ2-3; abundance: few; v_gene: TRBV5-1; d_gene: TRBD2; CDR3aa: CASSDGLAGGPRDTQYF; CDR3nt: TGCGCCAGCAGCGACGGACTAGCGGGAGGCCCGAGAGATACGCAGTATTTT
j_gene: TRBJ2-4; abundance: many; v_gene: TRBV29-1; d_gene: -; CDR3aa: CSVESWGENIQYF; CDR3nt: TGCAGCGTTGAGTCCTGGGGTGAAAACATTCAGTACTTC
j_gene: TRBJ2-3; abundance: -; v_gene: TRBV7-9; d_gene: TRBD2; CDR3aa: CASTQEGLAGSTDTQYF; CDR3nt: TGTGCCAGCACCCAGGAGGGACTAGCGGGGAGCACAGATACGCAGTATTTT
j_gene: TRBJ2-2; abundance: -; v_gene: TRBV12-3/TRBV12-4; d_gene: -; CDR3aa: CASTSSSEGGTGELFF; CDR3nt: TGTGCCAGCACTTCCTCTTCGGAGGGGGGGACCGGGGAGCTGTTTTTT
j_gene: TRBJ2-7; abundance: -; v_gene: TRBV7-9; d_gene: TRBD1; CDR3aa: CASSHGQGKNNEQYF; CDR3nt: TGTGCCAGCAGCCACGGACAGGGGAAGAATAACGAGCAGTACTTC
j_gene: TRBJ2-2; abundance: many; v_gene: TRBV6-4; d_gene: -; CDR3aa: CASSEGNTMDTGELFF; CDR3nt: TGTGCCAGCAGTGAAGGTAATACGATGGACACCGGGGAGCTGTTTTTT
j_gene: TRBJ2-7; abundance: many; v_gene: TRBV6-2/TRBV6-3; d_gene: TRBD1; CDR3aa: CASGEQGASYEQYF; CDR3nt: TGTGCCAGCGGAGAACAGGGGGCCTCCTACGAGCAGTACTTC
j_gene: TRBJ2-1; abundance: -; v_gene: TRBV7-6; d_gene: -; CDR3aa: CASGSRDKGHNEQFF; CDR3nt: TGTGCCAGCGGATCCCGGGACAAAGGACACAATGAGCAGTTCTTC
j_gene: TRBJ2-1; abundance: -; v_gene: TRBV12-3/TRBV12-4; d_gene: TRBD2; CDR3aa: CASSLELAGLQFF; CDR3nt: TGTGCCAGCAGTTTAGAACTAGCGGGGCTCCAGTTCTTC